The following is a TCR beta chain sequence with its context. Its antigen target is currently unknown. The CDR3 goes on 3 residues after the read ends, and that part is filled in from the germline J gene. The data stem from a study of T cells in women clearing cervical HPV infection (dated by TCRdb to 2017 to 2018). Background on the whole study: The cases were about 27 women with histologically confirmed HPV16-related CIN3 or worse, and 2 of these cases were invasive cancers. HLA typing was available for only a few women, so HLA type could not be excluded as a confounder. As quality controls, five blinded duplicates were added to each group, bringing the total to approximately 60 samples made up of around 50 participants and some ten replicates. Median age was 34 years in cases versus over 37 in controls, and baseline characteristics did not differ significantly. For cases, the median interval between lesion detection and blood sampling was over 130 days, with an interquartile range of roughly 85 to 200 days. The exploratory proof-of-principle case-control study was nested within the Guanacaste HPV Natural History Study in Costa Rica and compared TCR repertoires across cervical HPV16 outcomes. Blood from cases was drawn at the visit where the lesion was first identified, while blood from controls was drawn once the infection was no longer detected. The 25 controls were women who cleared a single incident HPV16 infection within 12 months without developing precancer or cancer. In the parent cohort, 8,500 to 12,000 women aged 18 or older were enrolled in Guanacaste, Costa Rica, during about 1993 to 1994 and were followed for less than 8 years. Cases and controls were matched on age within five years and on year of sample collection.

Results and caveats for the whole study, not just this receptor: Because T-cell numbers per sample were unknown, differences in richness could reflect varying T-cell content rather than repertoire biology. CIN3+ cases had significantly higher TCR repertoire richness than controls across sequencing depths, but evenness did not differ between the groups. Lower TRBV6-7 relative abundance was observed in cases than in controls (around 0.1% versus 0.15%; Bonferroni P = 0.0008). Cases were distinguished from controls with an estimated AUC of roughly 0.81 by random forest classifiers combining richness and V gene abundances. The cross-sectional design could not show whether the associations came before the infection or were a result of it, and neither effector/memory subsets nor HPV-specific T cells were isolated.

TCR beta CDR3 regions were amplified by multiplex PCR from an average of approximately 1,200 ng genomic DNA per sample using the immunoSEQ assay. To correct primer bias, the assay used a complete synthetic TCR repertoire to set an amplification baseline. The amplicons were sequenced on the Illumina platform. Concerning the study's data processing: Sequences were error-corrected by clustering with frequency ratios and a modified nearest-neighbor algorithm and were then analyzed in the immunoSEQ Analyzer with IMGT gene definitions. At each rarefaction depth, TCR richness and evenness were averaged across 20 rarefaction repeats, and samples with fewer sequences than that depth were excluded. Relative abundances of V, D and J genes were compared between groups using Wilcoxon rank sum tests, with FDR correction applied. Blinded duplicates gave an intraclass correlation of around 96% for TCR richness and an average of roughly 82% across 66 gene segments. TCRdb carries this immuneACCESS record with in-frame sequences only. Its versions omit some clonotypes, under half of them owing to an unresolved V gene in the studies checked, with the rest unexplained. V and J calls and clone size follow that table, whereas D and trimming were derived from the DNA. The sample table holds about 46,000 clones. Under 40% of the sample is held by the ten biggest clonotypes.

Every participant had a single incident cervical HPV16 infection, and prevalent HPV16 infections were excluded. Cervical HPV DNA was detected with MY09/MY11 PCR, and genotyping was done by dot-blot hybridization. Around 16 mL of heparinized blood was centrifuged, after which the buffy coat was aliquoted, frozen at -30 degrees C, and then stored at -80 degrees C. QIAGEN kits were used to extract genomic DNA from buffy coat specimens. The CDR3 contains 15 residues, cysteine and phenylalanine counted. The CDR3 was read in part: 36 bases, with the frame set at base 1. CDR1 SGHRS and CDR2 YFSETQ are derived from the germline V gene. V drops 0 bases and J drops 3 bases, leaving 13 bases in between.

Sequenced material: blood buffy coat. This sequence originates from a woman between 18 and 69 years old with a cervical HPV16 infection that either progressed to CIN3+ or cleared (not recorded which). The rearrangement combines TRBV5-1 with TRBJ2-7; a tentative D match to TRBD2 spans 6 bases. Here the CDR3 is given as CASSLGTGVRYEQYF. CDR3 DNA (partial): TGCGCCAGCAGCTTGGGTACGGGGGTTCGCTACGAG. With all but the CDR3 taken from the reference TRBV5-1 and TRBJ2-7 genes, the full variable domain is: KAGVTQTPRYLIKTRGQQVTLSCSPISGHRSVSWYQQTPGQGLQFLFEYFSETQRNKGNFPGRFSGRQFSNSRSEMNVSTLELGDSALYLCASSLGTGVRYEQYFGPGTRLTVT.